This T cell receptor (beta chain) was obtained from a study of pediatric ulcerative colitis. Per germline, CDR1 KGHSH and CDR2 LQKENI. The V and J ends lost 3 bases and 6 bases respectively, with 15 bases between them. The CDR3 contains 16 residues. Regarding the study as a whole: Substantially fewer templates came from a couple of patients' blood samples. Compared with controls, ulcerative colitis showed greater blood-rectum clone sharing.

The assay was run at survey level. Assay used: immunoSEQ multiplex PCR; TCRdb lists only in-frame clones, some missing. The repertoire consists of tens of thousands of clones, with roughly 79% occurring once and the leading ten covering around 3.8%. On this clone: As yet, its antigen is unknown.

Rectal tissue came from one to two pinch biopsies taken at colonoscopy. The TCR originated in a girl under 18 with moderate ulcerative colitis. Material for sequencing was gut tissue. This chain connects TRBV18 to TRBJ1-6; a weak D match, TRBD1 (6 bases). The CDR3 DNA sequence: TGTGCCAGCTCACCCAAGGCAGGGGCGTTTAATTCACCCCTCCACTTT. Translation gives CASSPKAGAFNSPLHF.